This is a list of T cell receptor beta chains from one sample in a study of blood T cell repertoires in COVID-19. The table came from immunoSEQ multiplex PCR; TCRdb's copy has only in-frame clones and leaves some out. Seen here are approximately 130,000 clones, 70% to 90% observed once, and the top ten hold roughly 13%. The source material was peripheral blood. Receptors were obtained from a human donor in a cohort sampled during active COVID-19. CDR3s include the opening cysteine and the closing phenylalanine or tryptophan. The D gene is left open where the match is weak. Size tells how often a clone was seen (once, few, many) or the class of an expanded clone, and some rows leave it out.

clone size | J gene | V gene | D gene | CDR3 protein | CDR3 DNA
NA | TRBJ2-1 | TRBV18 | NA | CASSPQSRGGLDEQFF | TGTGCCAGCTCACCACAATCGAGGGGGGGCCTAGATGAGCAGTTCTTC
once | TRBJ2-5 | TRBV18 | TRBD2 | CASSPSTSGGSETQYF | TGTGCCAGCTCACCAAGCACTAGCGGGGGGTCGGAGACCCAGTACTTC
NA | TRBJ2-2 | TRBV6-6 | NA | CASSRTPNTGELFF | TGTGCCAGCAGTCGGACACCGAACACCGGGGAGCTGTTTTTT
once | TRBJ1-1 | TRBV5-1 | TRBD1 | CASSAGQGVNTEAFF | TGCGCCAGCAGCGCTGGACAGGGGGTGAACACTGAAGCTTTCTTT
NA | TRBJ2-5 | TRBV6-5 | TRBD1 | CASSYPTGGGTQYF | TGTGCCAGCAGTTACCCGACAGGGGGGGGGACCCAGTACTTC
NA | TRBJ2-7 | TRBV10-3 | TRBD1 | CAINGGALDRDLTYEQYF | TGTGCCATCAACGGTGGAGCCTTGGACAGGGACCTTACCTACGAGCAGTACTTC
NA | TRBJ1-6 | TRBV18 | TRBD1 | CASSAGQDNSPLHF | TGTGCCAGCTCCGCGGGACAGGATAATTCACCCCTCCACTTT
once | TRBJ2-1 | TRBV30 | NA | CAWRGGLKVGSYNEQFF | TGTGCCTGGAGGGGGGGTCTAAAGGTTGGCTCCTACAATGAGCAGTTCTTC
NA | TRBJ2-3 | TRBV27 | NA | CASSFGGLSTDTQYF | TGTGCCAGCAGTTTCGGTGGACTGAGCACAGATACGCAGTATTTT
NA | TRBJ2-1 | TRBV5-6 | NA | CASSPQGHSYNEQFF | TGTGCCAGCAGCCCCCAGGGGCACTCCTACAATGAGCAGTTCTTC
NA | TRBJ1-1 | TRBV6-5 | NA | CASSWNTEAFF | TGTGCCAGCAGCTGGAACACTGAAGCTTTCTTT